A single sample is the source of the 19 T cell receptor beta chains below, sequenced in a study of cytomegalovirus exposure and HLA in healthy donors. Primers for the PCR totalled 60 Vbeta and 13 Jbeta. Only in-frame clones appear in the TCRdb table, and some are missing; sequencing was by immunoSEQ multiplex PCR. The table has roughly 78,000 clones, about 72% seen once. The specimen sequenced was PBMCs. The receptors come from a man aged 35-49 years in good health and CMV-seropositive.

About this clone: The sample contains more than one DNA sequence encoding this CDR3. V usage is TRBV30 and J usage is TRBJ2-5, with D perhaps matching TRBD2 (5 bases). Looked up from germline, CDR1 is GTSNPN and CDR2 is SVGIG (reference sequence). The CDR3 length is 11 residues. V lost 1 base, J lost 5 bases, and 5 bases lay in between. As DNA, the CDR3 is TGTGCCTGGAGTGGAGGGGAGACCCAGTACTTC. Translated: CAWSGGETQYF.

CDR3 sequence (DNA): TGCAGCGTCAGTCAGGGGGCGGATGGCTACACCTTC. This translates into CSVSQGADGYTF. This chain joins TRBV29-1 and TRBJ1-2; TRBD1 matches at 8 bases. The germline gives CDR1 SQVTM, CDR2 ANQGSEA. With V trimmed by 6 bases and J by 6 bases, 6 bases remained unmatched. This CDR3 region has 12 residues.

The chain employs TRBV5-1 and TRBJ2-5; maybe TRBD2 (6 bases). The V gene's germline CDR1 is SGHRS and CDR2 YFSETQ. The CDR3 covers 15 residues. Trimming stripped 4 bases from V and 5 bases from J, with 18 bases between. The CDR3 nucleotides read TGCGCCAGCAGCCCGGACTCGACTAGTACGGAGACCCAGTACTTC. This gives the protein CASSPDSTSTETQYF.

The CDR3 DNA follows: TGTGCCAGCATGAGGGGGATAGGGGCAAGCACAGATACGCAGTATTTT. As protein: CASMRGIGASTDTQYF. The chain uses TRBV9 and TRBJ2-3; tentatively, D is TRBD1 (6 bases). The germline V and J ends were trimmed by 6 bases and 0 bases, with 17 bases remaining between them. The CDR3 sequence is 16 residues long. CDR1 is SGDLS, CDR2 YYNGEE, per germline. The whole variable domain, remainder taken from reference TRBV9 and TRBJ2-3, is DSGVTQTPKHLITATGQRVTLRCSPRSGDLSVYWYQQSLDQGLQFLIQYYNGEERAKGNILERFSAQQFPDLHSELNLSSLELGDSALYFCASMRGIGASTDTQYFGPGTRLTVL.

The table lists this clone with a few counts. The rearrangement uses TRBV2 and TRBJ2-5, with D possibly being TRBD2 (6 bases). The V end was cut by 7 bases, the J end by 5 bases, with 17 bases between. This CDR3 is 14 amino acids long. The germline V gene has CDR1 SNHLY and CDR2 FYNNEI. The DNA for the CDR3 is TGTGCCAGCACCCTGGGGCGGGGCTGGGAGACCCAGTACTTC. Its protein product is CASTLGRGWETQYF.

V usage is TRBV29-1 and J usage is TRBJ1-1; 8 nucleotides match TRBD1. The junction had 7 bases not matched to a gene; V was cut back by 6 bases and J by 4 bases. Germline values: CDR1 SQVTM, CDR2 ANQGSEA. The CDR3 has 13 residues. The DNA for the CDR3 is TGCAGCGTGAGACAGGGGTTAAGCACTGAAGCTTTCTTT. This codes for CSVRQGLSTEAFF. Full variable domain (rest looked up from reference TRBV29-1 and TRBJ1-1): SAVISQKPSRDICQRGTSLTIQCQVDSQVTMMFWYRQQPGQSLTLIATANQGSEATYESGFVIDKFPISRPNLTFSTLTVSNMSPEDSSIYLCSVRQGLSTEAFFGQGTRLTVV.

The chain uses TRBV4-3 and TRBJ1-6; TRBD1 matches at 9 bases. The germline CDR1 and CDR2 sequences are LGHNA and YSLEER. The CDR3 contains 17 residues. V was pared by 1 base and J by 7 bases, with 8 bases of the junction left unmatched. The CDR3 region is CASSQARFGTGNSPLHF. As DNA, the CDR3 is TGCGCCAGCAGCCAAGCCCGTTTCGGGACAGGGAATTCACCCCTCCACTTT.

This chain connects TRBV6-5 to TRBJ2-7; no clear D gene. Trimming took off 3 bases at V and 7 bases at J, with 16 bases between the two ends. Per the germline V gene, CDR1 is MNHEY and CDR2 is SVGAGI. The CDR3 consists of 14 residues. This CDR3 reads CASSYMARSGEQYF. CDR3 coding DNA: TGTGCCAGCAGTTATATGGCTAGATCGGGTGAGCAGTACTTC.

The chain combines TRBV2 with TRBJ1-5; TRBD1 might be the D (6 bases). There are 15 residues in the CDR3. CDR1 is SNHLY, CDR2 FYNNEI, per germline. Trimming took 6 bases from V and 5 from J, leaving 17 bases between them. The CDR3 coding sequence is TGTGCCAGCAGACAACAGGGCGATGGGGATCAGCCCCAGCATTTT. Protein product: CASRQQGDGDQPQHF.

The J gene is TRBJ2-5, the V gene TRBV7-8, with D unresolved. This CDR3 spans 12 amino acids. Germline V CDR1 and CDR2: SGHVS, FQNEAQ. V lost 5 bases and J 2 bases, leaving 6 bases between the germline ends. The CDR3 DNA sequence: TGTGCCAGCAGCCAGATTCAAGAGACCCAGTACTTC. It specifies CASSQIQETQYF.

The rearrangement links TRBV5-6 to TRBJ2-1; 9 bases line up with TRBD1. The CDR3 contains 17 residues. V lost 2 bases, J lost 14 bases, and 20 bases stayed unmatched. Germline V gives CDR1 SGHDT, CDR2 YYEEEE. CDR3 amino acids: CASSFFSLSDRGLLEFF. DNA of the CDR3: TGTGCCAGCAGCTTTTTTTCTCTTTCGGACAGGGGTTTGTTGGAGTTCTTC.

The chain is built from TRBV14 and TRBJ2-2, with D possibly TRBD1 on 5 matching bases. CDR3 length equals 14 residues. V was trimmed by 3 bases and J by 5 bases, leaving 10 bases between them. CDR1 SGHDN and CDR2 FVKESK come from the germline V gene. The CDR3 DNA is TGTGCCAGCAGCCACTTCAGGGTGACCGGGGAGCTGTTTTTT. Its protein is CASSHFRVTGELFF.

This clone was observed a few times. V usage is TRBV4-1 and J usage is TRBJ1-6, with 8 bases fitting TRBD1. The junction had 7 bases not matched to a gene; V was cut back by 4 bases and J by 8 bases. This CDR3 region has 15 residues. Germline V lookup: CDR1 MGHRA, CDR2 YSYEKL. The CDR3 is CASSRADRVDSPLHF. CDR3 nucleotide sequence: TGCGCCAGCAGCCGAGCGGACAGGGTGGATTCACCCCTCCACTTT.

This chain connects TRBV6-1 to TRBJ1-3; D not certain. This CDR3 is 14 amino acids long. Germline CDR1 is MNHNS and CDR2 is SASEGT. V shed 5 bases and J shed 3 bases, with 11 bases lying between them. Written as DNA, the CDR3 is TGTGCCAGCAGTAGCCAATCCGGTGGAAACACCATATATTTT. This sequence encodes CASSSQSGGNTIYF.

The table lists this clone with a few counts. J is TRBJ1-4 and V is TRBV19, with 7 nucleotides matching TRBD1. The germline CDR1 and CDR2 sequences are LNHDA and SQIVND (reference sequence). The trim removed 5 bases at V and 7 bases at J, leaving 13 bases unmatched. The CDR3 runs 16 residues. CDR3 protein: CASSQALTGAGEKLFF. The CDR3 DNA follows: TGTGCCAGTAGTCAAGCCCTCACAGGGGCGGGTGAAAAACTGTTTTTT. Supplemented by reference TRBV19 and TRBJ1-4, the full variable domain reads DGGITQSPKYLFRKEGQNVTLSCEQNLNHDAMYWYRQDPGQGLRLIYYSQIVNDFQKGDIAEGYSVSREKKESFPLTVTSAQKNPTAFYLCASSQALTGAGEKLFFGSGTQLSVL.

This clone was detected a few times. The chain carries TRBV4-1 and TRBJ1-1; D is perhaps TRBD1 (5 bases). Germline assignment: CDR1 MGHRA and CDR2 YSYEKL. V lost 4 bases to trimming and J lost 1 base, with 16 bases between them. The CDR3 has 16 residues. The chain's CDR3 is CASSPTETVTNTEAFF. The DNA of the CDR3 is TGCGCCAGCAGCCCCACAGAGACAGTTACGAACACTGAAGCTTTCTTT.

In its sample, this clone was seen a few times. V is TRBV5-1 and J is TRBJ2-5; tentative D call: TRBD1 (5 bases). TRBJ2-7 matches the DNA end more closely, so the J call is doubtful. The CDR3 has 12 amino acids. Germline V lookup: CDR1 SGHRS, CDR2 YFSETQ. CDR3 nucleotide sequence: TGCGCCAGCAGCCTTGACAGATACGAGCAGTACTTC. Protein sequence: CASSLDRYEQYF.

The chain recombines TRBV28 with TRBJ1-1; TRBD1 might be the D (5 bases). CDR1 is MDHEN and CDR2 is SYDVKM in the germline V gene. The CDR3 sequence is 15 residues long. V dropped 6 bases and J dropped 0 bases, with 14 bases sitting between them. The CDR3 nucleotides are TGTGCCAGCAGGGGTCGGGACTCTTTGAACACTGAAGCTTTCTTT. Encoded protein: CASRGRDSLNTEAFF.

This chain joins TRBV9 and TRBJ2-1; TRBD1 aligns across 7 bases. The CDR3 covers 17 residues. Germline values: CDR1 SGDLS, CDR2 YYNGEE. With 4 bases clipped from V and 6 bases from J, the junction kept 16 bases outside the gene matches. In DNA form, the CDR3 reads TGTGCCAGCAGCCCCGAATACAGGGGCGAGGGATTCAATGAGCAGTTCTTC. Translated: CASSPEYRGEGFNEQFF.